One and the same sample provided the 18 T cell receptor beta chains below, sequenced in a study of OX40 agonist ivuxolimab in advanced cancers. The protocol was immunoSEQ multiplex PCR, while the TCRdb copy is restricted to in-frame clones and leaves out a portion. Among approximately 12,000 clones, 65% to 70% were seen once, and the ten largest hold around a quarter. This sample comprised CD4+ or CD8+ T cells sorted from blood, obtained in a trial of the OX40 agonist ivuxolimab. The source is an adult with an advanced solid tumor such as melanoma, head and neck, liver or kidney cancer.

A single count supports this clone. This chain links TRBV18 with TRBJ2-7, with no clear D. The V and J ends lost 6 bases and 1 base respectively, with 7 bases between them. Germline V gives CDR1 KGHSH, CDR2 LQKENI. The CDR3 has 12 amino acids. The CDR3 DNA reads as TGTGCCAGCTCCCCCGGATCCTACGAGCAGTACTTC. Residues: CASSPGSYEQYF.

This chain links TRBV9 with TRBJ1-1; D gene unclear. Looked up from germline, CDR1 is SGDLS and CDR2 is YYNGEE. Trimming stripped 0 bases from V and 3 bases from J, with 6 bases between. This CDR3 has 13 residues. CDR3 loop: CASSVGAYTEAFF. The DNA of the CDR3 is TGTGCCAGCAGCGTAGGCGCCTACACTGAAGCTTTCTTT.

The chain carries TRBV5-6 and TRBJ1-2; unclear D gene. Germline V gives CDR1 SGHDT, CDR2 YYEEEE. V gave up 3 bases and J gave up 6 bases, with 15 bases separating them. The length of the CDR3 is 14 residues. The CDR3 nucleotides are TGTGCCAGCAGCTACGACGACACGGTGGATGGCTACACCTTC. Protein sequence: CASSYDDTVDGYTF.

The gene calls are TRBV27 and TRBJ2-7; tentative D call: TRBD1 (6 bases). V was shortened by 6 bases and J by 3 bases, with 21 bases between the two germline ends. The length of the CDR3 is 16 residues. The germline V gene encodes CDR1 MNHEY and CDR2 SMNVEV (reference sequence). The CDR3, as DNA: TGTGCCAGCAGCCGATTGAGTCCTCGGGACAACTACGAGCAGTACTTC. It codes for CASSRLSPRDNYEQYF.

The chain links TRBV7-3 to TRBJ2-7; D not resolved. There are 12 residues in the CDR3. The ends were cut back, 4 bases at V and 6 bases at J, with 10 bases in the middle. CDR1 and CDR2 from the germline V gene are SGHTA and FQGTGA. The CDR3 bases are TGTGCCAGCAGCTCTGGATTCGGCGAGCAGTACTTC. Translation: CASSSGFGEQYF.

CDR3 sequence: CASSVEAGGPPEEQFF. The CDR3 nucleotides read TGTGCCAGCAGCGTAGAGGCGGGGGGACCGCCCGAGGAGCAGTTCTTC. The J gene is TRBJ2-1, the V gene TRBV9; 8 nucleotides agree with TRBD2. J was trimmed by 10 bases and V by 0 bases; bases with no gene match: 12. Germline CDR1 reads SGDLS; CDR2 reads YYNGEE. The length of the CDR3 is 16 residues.

The V gene is TRBV7-3, the J gene TRBJ2-3; D might be TRBD2 (6 bases). The germline V and J ends were trimmed by 0 bases and 0 bases, with 13 bases remaining between them. Germline-derived CDR1 and CDR2 are SGHTA and FQGTGA. The CDR3 contains 17 residues. Here the CDR3 reads CASSLTGTGRSTDTQYF. In DNA form, the CDR3 reads TGTGCCAGCAGCTTAACCGGGACTGGACGGAGCACAGATACGCAGTATTTT.

V usage is TRBV7-3 and J usage is TRBJ2-1, with D unresolved. CDR1 is SGHTA and CDR2 is FQGTGA in the germline V gene. There are 15 residues in the CDR3. V was pared by 5 bases and J by 0 bases, with 11 bases between. CDR3 amino acids: CASSEVLSSYNEQFF. The CDR3, as DNA: TGTGCCAGCAGCGAAGTCCTGAGCTCCTACAATGAGCAGTTCTTC. Full variable domain (missing parts from reference TRBV7-3 and TRBJ2-1): GAGVSQTPSNKVTEKGKYVELRCDPISGHTALYWYRQSLGQGPEFLIYFQGTGAADDSGLPNDRFFAVRPEGSVSTLKIQRTERGDSAVYLCASSEVLSSYNEQFFGPGTRLTVL.

This clone was recorded a few times. Other DNA sequences within the sample encode an identical CDR3. The V gene is TRBV2, the J gene TRBJ2-1; 7 positions agree with TRBD1. Trimming took 5 bases from V and 2 from J; bases not matched to a gene: 6. CDR1 SNHLY and CDR2 FYNNEI come from the germline V gene. This CDR3 is built from 15 residues. CDR3 nucleotide sequence: TGTGCCAGCAGTAGCAGGGGGAACCCCTACAATGAGCAGTTCTTC. Its translation: CASSSRGNPYNEQFF.

The chain joins TRBV28 to TRBJ1-2, with D perhaps matching TRBD1 (6 bases). V was cut by 9 bases and J by 1 base, with 21 bases left in between. This CDR3 has 16 residues. Germline loops: CDR1 MDHEN, CDR2 SYDVKM. The CDR3 protein is CASLGSGTSFNYGYTF. The CDR3 bases are TGTGCCAGTCTAGGGTCCGGGACAAGTTTTAACTATGGCTACACCTTC.

V is TRBV28 and J is TRBJ2-5; 13 bases are a match to TRBD2. Germline lookup yields CDR1 MDHEN and CDR2 SYDVKM. The V gene end was trimmed by 1 base and the J gene end by 3 bases; junction bases not matched to a gene: 2. The CDR3 length is 16 residues. CDR3 protein: CASSLLTSGREETQYF. The CDR3 nucleotides read TGTGCCAGCAGTTTATTAACTAGCGGGAGGGAAGAGACCCAGTACTTC.

This sequence joins TRBV7-8 and TRBJ2-3; 13 bases align to TRBD2. The length of the CDR3 is 15 residues. In germline, CDR1 is SGHVS, CDR2 FQNEAQ. V dropped 5 bases and J dropped 5; count of bases not matched to a gene: 4. The chain's CDR3 is CASSPTSGGLDTQYF. The CDR3, as DNA: TGTGCCAGCAGCCCGACTAGCGGGGGGTTAGATACGCAGTATTTT. Full variable domain (rest looked up from reference TRBV7-8 and TRBJ2-3): GAGVSQSPRYKVAKRGQDVALRCDPISGHVSLFWYQQALGQGPEFLTYFQNEAQLDKSGLPSDRFFAERPEGSVSTLKIQRTQQEDSAVYLCASSPTSGGLDTQYFGPGTRLTVL.

The chain combines TRBV4-3 with TRBJ2-5; D possibly uses TRBD1 or TRBD2 (5 bases each). This CDR3 is built from 17 residues. Germline assignment: CDR1 LGHNA and CDR2 YSLEER. Between the trimmed V and J ends, which lost 1 base and 3 bases, there was a span of 18 bases. The CDR3 region is CASSQVRRKLGEETQYF. CDR3 DNA sequence: TGCGCCAGCAGCCAAGTACGGCGGAAACTGGGGGAAGAGACCCAGTACTTC.

This clone has at least ten counts. V gene TRBV7-6 combines with J gene TRBJ2-7, with D uncertain. CDR3 length: 13 amino acids. Trimming cost V 0 bases and J 7 bases, with 10 bases left between them. Germline V gives CDR1 SGHVS, CDR2 FNYEAQ. For the CDR3, the DNA is TGTGCCAGCAGCTTAGCGGCTCTCGGGGAGCAGTACTTC. It specifies CASSLAALGEQYF. The variable domain in full, completed from reference TRBV7-6 and TRBJ2-7, reads GAGVSQSPRYKVTKRGQDVALRCDPISGHVSLYWYRQALGQGPEFLTYFNYEAQQDKSGLPNDRFSAERPEGSISTLTIQRTEQRDSAMYRCASSLAALGEQYFGPGTRLTVT.

V is TRBV6-1 and J is TRBJ2-1, with no clear D. V was cut by 0 bases and J by 7 bases, with 4 bases left in between. From germline, CDR1 is MNHNS and CDR2 SASEGT. The CDR3 is 12 residues long. CDR3 nucleotides: TGTGCCAGCAGTGAAGCAGGAAATGAGCAGTTCTTC. Protein: CASSEAGNEQFF.

This chain joins TRBV6-5 and TRBJ1-2, with D uncertain. The V end was cut by 8 bases, the J end by 8 bases, with 21 bases between. CDR1 and CDR2 (germline): MNHEY, SVGAGI. This CDR3 spans 14 amino acids. CDR3 bases: TGTGCCAGCTACCCCTTTGGAGGACGAGGGGGCTACACCTTC. This gives the protein CASYPFGGRGGYTF.

The chain is built from TRBV4-2 and TRBJ1-5; TRBD1 is a possible D gene (5 bases). The ends were cut back, 4 bases at V and 3 bases at J, with 7 bases in the middle. Germline V gene lookup returns CDR1 LGHNA and CDR2 YNFKEQ. The CDR3 sequence is 13 residues long. Here the CDR3 reads CASSPDNNQPQHF. The CDR3 region has the DNA TGTGCCAGCAGCCCGGACAACAATCAGCCCCAGCATTTT.

The rearrangement uses TRBV7-6 and TRBJ2-5, with D tentatively TRBD1 or TRBD2 (5 bases each). The CDR3 totals 15 residues. Germline CDR1 is SGHVS and CDR2 is FNYEAQ. The ends were cut back, 2 bases at V and 5 bases at J, with 15 bases in the middle. Here the CDR3 reads CASSLYRGPGETQYF. The CDR3 nucleotides are TGTGCCAGCAGCTTATACCGGGGCCCGGGGGAGACCCAGTACTTC.